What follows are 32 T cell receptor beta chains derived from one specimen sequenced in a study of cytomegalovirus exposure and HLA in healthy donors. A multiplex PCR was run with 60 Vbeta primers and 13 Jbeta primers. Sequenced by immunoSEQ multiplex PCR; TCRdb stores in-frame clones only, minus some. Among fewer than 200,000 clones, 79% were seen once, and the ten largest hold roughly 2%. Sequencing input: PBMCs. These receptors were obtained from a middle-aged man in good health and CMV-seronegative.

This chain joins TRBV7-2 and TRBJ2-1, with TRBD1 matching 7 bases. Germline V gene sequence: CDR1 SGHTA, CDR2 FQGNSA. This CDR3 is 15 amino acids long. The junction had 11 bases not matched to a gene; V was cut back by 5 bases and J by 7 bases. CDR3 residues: CASSRDRSRGNEQFF. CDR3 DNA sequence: TGTGCCAGCAGCAGGGACAGATCGAGGGGGAATGAGCAGTTCTTC.

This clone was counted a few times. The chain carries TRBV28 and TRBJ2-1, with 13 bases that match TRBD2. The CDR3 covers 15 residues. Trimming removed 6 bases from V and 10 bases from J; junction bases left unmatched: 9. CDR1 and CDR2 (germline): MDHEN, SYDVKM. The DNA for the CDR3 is TGTGCCAGCAGCCGACCCGGACTAGCGGGAGAAGAGCAGTTCTTC. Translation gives CASSRPGLAGEEQFF.

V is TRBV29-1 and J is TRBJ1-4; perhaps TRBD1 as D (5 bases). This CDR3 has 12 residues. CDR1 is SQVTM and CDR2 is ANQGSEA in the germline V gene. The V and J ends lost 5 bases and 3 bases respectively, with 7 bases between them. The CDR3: CSVSGANEKLFF. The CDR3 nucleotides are TGCAGCGTTTCGGGGGCTAATGAAAAACTGTTTTTT.

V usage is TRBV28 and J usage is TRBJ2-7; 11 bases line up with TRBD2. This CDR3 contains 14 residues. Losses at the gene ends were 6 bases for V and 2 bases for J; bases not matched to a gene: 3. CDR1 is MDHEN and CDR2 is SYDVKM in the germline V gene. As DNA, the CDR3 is TGTGCCAGCAGAAGTAGCGGGAGGGCCTACGAGCAGTACTTC. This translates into CASRSSGRAYEQYF.

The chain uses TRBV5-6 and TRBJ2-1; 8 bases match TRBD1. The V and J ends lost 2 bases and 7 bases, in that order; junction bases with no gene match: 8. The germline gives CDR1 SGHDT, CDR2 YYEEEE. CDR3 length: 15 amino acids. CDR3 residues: CASSLTGTGFNEQFF. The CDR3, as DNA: TGTGCCAGCAGCTTAACCGGGACAGGCTTTAATGAGCAGTTCTTC. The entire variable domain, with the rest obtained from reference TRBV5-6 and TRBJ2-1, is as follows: DAGVTQSPTHLIKTRGQQVTLRCSPKSGHDTVSWYQQALGQGPQFIFQYYEEEERQRGNFPDRFSGHQFPNYSSELNVNALLLGDSALYLCASSLTGTGFNEQFFGPGTRLTVL.

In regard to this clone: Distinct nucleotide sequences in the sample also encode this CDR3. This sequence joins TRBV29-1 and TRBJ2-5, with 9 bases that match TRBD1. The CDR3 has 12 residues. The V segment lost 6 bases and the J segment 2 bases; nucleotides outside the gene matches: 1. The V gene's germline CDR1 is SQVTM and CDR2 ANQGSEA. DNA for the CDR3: TGCAGCGTGGACAGGGGACAAGAGACCCAGTACTTC. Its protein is CSVDRGQETQYF.

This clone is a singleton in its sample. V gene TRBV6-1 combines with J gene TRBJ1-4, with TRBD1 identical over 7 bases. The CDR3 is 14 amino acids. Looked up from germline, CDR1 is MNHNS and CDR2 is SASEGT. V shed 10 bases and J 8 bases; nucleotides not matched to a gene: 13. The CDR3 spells CAIATRQGGEKLFF. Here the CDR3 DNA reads TGTGCCATCGCCACCCGACAGGGAGGAGAAAAACTGTTTTTT.

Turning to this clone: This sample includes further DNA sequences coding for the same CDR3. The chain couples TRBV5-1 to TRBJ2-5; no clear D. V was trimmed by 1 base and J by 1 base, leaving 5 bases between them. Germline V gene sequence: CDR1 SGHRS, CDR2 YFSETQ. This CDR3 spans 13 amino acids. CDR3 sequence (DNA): TGCGCCAGCAGCTTGAGAGGCCAAGAGACCCAGTACTTC. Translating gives CASSLRGQETQYF.

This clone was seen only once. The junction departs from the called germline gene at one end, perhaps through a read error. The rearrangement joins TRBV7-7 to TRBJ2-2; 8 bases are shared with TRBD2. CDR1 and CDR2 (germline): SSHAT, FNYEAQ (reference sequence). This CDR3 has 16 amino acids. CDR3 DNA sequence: TGTGCTAGCAGCCAAGCGGGAGCTTACGACACCGGGGAGCTGTTTTTT. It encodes CASSQAGAYDTGELFF.

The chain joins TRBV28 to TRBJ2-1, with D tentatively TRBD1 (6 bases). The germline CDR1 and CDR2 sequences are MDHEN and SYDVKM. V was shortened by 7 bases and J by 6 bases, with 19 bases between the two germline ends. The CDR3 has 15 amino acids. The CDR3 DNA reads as TGTGCCAGCAAAGGGTTCAGGGGCGTTAGCAATGAGCAGTTCTTC. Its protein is CASKGFRGVSNEQFF.

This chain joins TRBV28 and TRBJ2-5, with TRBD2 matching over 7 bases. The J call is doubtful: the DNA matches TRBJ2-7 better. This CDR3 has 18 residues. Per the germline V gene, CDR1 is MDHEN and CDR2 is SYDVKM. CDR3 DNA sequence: TGTGCCAGCAACACTCTCCGGGGCGCTAGCGGAAAGACCTACGAGCAGTACTTC. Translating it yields CASNTLRGASGKTYEQYF.

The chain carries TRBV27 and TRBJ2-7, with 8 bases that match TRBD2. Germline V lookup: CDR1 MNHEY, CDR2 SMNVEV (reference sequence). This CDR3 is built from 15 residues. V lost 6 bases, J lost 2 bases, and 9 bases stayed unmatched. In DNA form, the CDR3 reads TGTGCCAGCAGCCCTCCCGGGGGGGGTGCCTACGAGCAGTACTTC. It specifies CASSPPGGGAYEQYF.

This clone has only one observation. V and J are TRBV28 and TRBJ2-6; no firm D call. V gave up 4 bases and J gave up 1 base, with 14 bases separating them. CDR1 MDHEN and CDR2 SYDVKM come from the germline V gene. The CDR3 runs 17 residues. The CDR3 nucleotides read TGTGCCAGCAGTTCGGGTCGCACCGCATCTGGGGCCAACGTCCTGACTTTC. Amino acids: CASSSGRTASGANVLTF.

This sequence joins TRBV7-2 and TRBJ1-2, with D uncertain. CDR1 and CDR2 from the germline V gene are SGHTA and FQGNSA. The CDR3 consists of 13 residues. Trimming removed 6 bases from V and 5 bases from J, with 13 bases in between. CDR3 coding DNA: TGTGCCAGCAGGAGTCGGTCGGGGTATGGCTACACCTTC. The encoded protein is CASRSRSGYGYTF.

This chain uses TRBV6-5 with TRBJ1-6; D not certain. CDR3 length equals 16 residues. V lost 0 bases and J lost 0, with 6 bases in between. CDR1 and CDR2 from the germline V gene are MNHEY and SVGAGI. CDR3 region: CASSYSRSSYNSPLHF. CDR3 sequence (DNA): TGTGCCAGCAGTTACTCGAGGAGCTCCTATAATTCACCCCTCCACTTT.

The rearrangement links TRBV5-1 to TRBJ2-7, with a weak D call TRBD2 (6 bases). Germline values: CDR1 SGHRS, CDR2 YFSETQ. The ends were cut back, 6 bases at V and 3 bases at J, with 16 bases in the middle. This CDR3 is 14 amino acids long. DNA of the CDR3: TGCGCCAGCACCCTTCAGGCGGGAAGCTACGAGCAGTACTTC. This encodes CASTLQAGSYEQYF. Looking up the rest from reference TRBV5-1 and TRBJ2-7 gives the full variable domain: KAGVTQTPRYLIKTRGQQVTLSCSPISGHRSVSWYQQTPGQGLQFLFEYFSETQRNKGNFPGRFSGRQFSNSRSEMNVSTLELGDSALYLCASTLQAGSYEQYFGPGTRLTVT.

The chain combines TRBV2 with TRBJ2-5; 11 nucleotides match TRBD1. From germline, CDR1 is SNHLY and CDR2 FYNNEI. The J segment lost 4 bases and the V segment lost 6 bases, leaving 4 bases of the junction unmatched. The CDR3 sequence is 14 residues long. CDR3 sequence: CASSWTGGGETQYF. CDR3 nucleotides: TGTGCCAGCAGCTGGACAGGGGGCGGAGAGACCCAGTACTTC.

CDR3 residues: CASSSKAGGNYEQYF. The CDR3 DNA reads TGCGCCAGCAGCTCAAAAGCGGGAGGTAACTACGAGCAGTACTTC. V gene TRBV5-1 combines with J gene TRBJ2-7; 9 bases agree with TRBD2. V dropped 3 bases and J dropped 3; count of bases not matched to a gene: 7. Germline CDR1 is SGHRS and CDR2 is YFSETQ. The CDR3 runs to 15 residues.

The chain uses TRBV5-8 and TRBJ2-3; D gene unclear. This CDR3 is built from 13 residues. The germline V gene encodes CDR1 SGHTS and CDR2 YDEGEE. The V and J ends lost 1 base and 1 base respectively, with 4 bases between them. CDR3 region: CASSLSGTDTQYF. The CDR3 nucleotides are TGTGCCAGCAGCTTGTCTGGCACAGATACGCAGTATTTT.

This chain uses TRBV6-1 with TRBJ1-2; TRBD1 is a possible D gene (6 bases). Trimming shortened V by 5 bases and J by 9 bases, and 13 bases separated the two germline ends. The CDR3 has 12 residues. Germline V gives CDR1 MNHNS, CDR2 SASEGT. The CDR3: CASSSHRERYTF. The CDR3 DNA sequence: TGTGCCAGCAGTTCACACAGGGAACGCTACACCTTC.

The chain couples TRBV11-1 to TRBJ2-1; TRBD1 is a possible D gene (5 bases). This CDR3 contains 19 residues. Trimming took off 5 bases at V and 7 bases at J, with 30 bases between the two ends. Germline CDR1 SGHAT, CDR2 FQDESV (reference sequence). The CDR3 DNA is TGTGCCAGCAGCCACATGTTTCGGACAAAAACGGTTGTGGGTAATGAGCAGTTCTTC. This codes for CASSHMFRTKTVVGNEQFF.

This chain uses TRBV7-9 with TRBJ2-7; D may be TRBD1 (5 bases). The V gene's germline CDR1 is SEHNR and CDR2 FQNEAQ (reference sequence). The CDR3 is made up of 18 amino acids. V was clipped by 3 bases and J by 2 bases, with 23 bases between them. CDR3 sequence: CASSFPDPQGDRTYEQYF. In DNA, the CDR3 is TGTGCCAGCAGCTTCCCCGACCCCCAAGGTGACAGAACCTACGAGCAGTACTTC.

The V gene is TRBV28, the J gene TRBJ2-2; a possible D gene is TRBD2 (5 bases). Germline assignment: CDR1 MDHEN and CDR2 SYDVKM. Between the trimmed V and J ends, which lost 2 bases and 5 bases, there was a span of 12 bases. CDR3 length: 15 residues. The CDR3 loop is CASSLRLTRTGELFF. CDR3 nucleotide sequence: TGTGCCAGCAGTTTACGGCTCACTAGGACCGGGGAGCTGTTTTTT.

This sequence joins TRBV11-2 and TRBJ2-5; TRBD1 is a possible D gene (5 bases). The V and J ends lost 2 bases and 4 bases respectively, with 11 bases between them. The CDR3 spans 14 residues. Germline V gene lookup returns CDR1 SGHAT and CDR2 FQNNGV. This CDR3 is CASSLLGRGETQYF. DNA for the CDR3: TGTGCCAGCAGCTTATTGGGAAGGGGAGAGACCCAGTACTTC.

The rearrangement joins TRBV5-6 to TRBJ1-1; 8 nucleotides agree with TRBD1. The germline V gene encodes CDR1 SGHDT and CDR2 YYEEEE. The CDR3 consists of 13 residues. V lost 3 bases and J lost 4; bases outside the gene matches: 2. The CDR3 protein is CASSWTGSTEAFF. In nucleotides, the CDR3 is TGTGCCAGCAGCTGGACAGGGAGCACTGAAGCTTTCTTT.

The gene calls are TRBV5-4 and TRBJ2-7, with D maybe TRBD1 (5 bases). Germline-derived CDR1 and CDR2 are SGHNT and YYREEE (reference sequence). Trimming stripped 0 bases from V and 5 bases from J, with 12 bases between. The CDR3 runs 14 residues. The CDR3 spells CASSLDRLRNEQYF. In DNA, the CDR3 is TGTGCCAGCAGCTTGGACAGGCTCCGGAACGAGCAGTACTTC.

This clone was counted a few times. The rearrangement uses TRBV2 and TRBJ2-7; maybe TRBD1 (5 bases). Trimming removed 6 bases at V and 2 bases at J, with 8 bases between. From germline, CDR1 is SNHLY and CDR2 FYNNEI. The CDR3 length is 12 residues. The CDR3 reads CASRTTAYEQYF. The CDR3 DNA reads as TGTGCCAGCAGGACGACAGCCTACGAGCAGTACTTC.

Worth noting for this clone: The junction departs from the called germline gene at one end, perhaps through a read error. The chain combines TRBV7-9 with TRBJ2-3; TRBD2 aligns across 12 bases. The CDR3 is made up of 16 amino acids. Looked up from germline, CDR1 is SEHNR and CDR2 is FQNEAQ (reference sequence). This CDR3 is CSSSSRLAGVWDTQYF. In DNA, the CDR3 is TGTTCCAGCAGCTCCCGACTAGCGGGAGTTTGGGATACGCAGTATTTT.

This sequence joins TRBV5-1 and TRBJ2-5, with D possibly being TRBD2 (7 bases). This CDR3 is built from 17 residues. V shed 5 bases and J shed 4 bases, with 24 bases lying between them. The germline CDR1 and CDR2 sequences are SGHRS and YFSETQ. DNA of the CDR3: TGCGCCAGCAGTCGTCGCCGGGGGGCACAGAACGGAGAGACCCAGTACTTC. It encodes CASSRRRGAQNGETQYF.

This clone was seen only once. CDR3 DNA: TGTGCCAGCAGCCCCATAGCGGGAGGGCTTTCGAACACCGGGGAGCTGTTTTTT. Its translation is CASSPIAGGLSNTGELFF. The chain has TRBV7-2 and TRBJ2-2; 11 bases align to TRBD2. Germline assignment: CDR1 SGHTA and CDR2 FQGNSA. This CDR3 contains 18 residues. The junction had 8 bases not matched to a gene; V was cut back by 5 bases and J by 0 bases.

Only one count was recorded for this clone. CDR3: CASTAGHAGNTIYF. CDR3 sequence (DNA): TGTGCCAGCACCGCCGGACACGCTGGAAACACCATATATTTT. The V call is TRBV5-4, the J call TRBJ1-3, with a possible D match to TRBD1 (5 bases). Trimming pared 6 bases from V and 2 bases from J, leaving 12 bases between. The CDR3 has 14 amino acids. Germline values: CDR1 SGHNT, CDR2 YYREEE (reference sequence).

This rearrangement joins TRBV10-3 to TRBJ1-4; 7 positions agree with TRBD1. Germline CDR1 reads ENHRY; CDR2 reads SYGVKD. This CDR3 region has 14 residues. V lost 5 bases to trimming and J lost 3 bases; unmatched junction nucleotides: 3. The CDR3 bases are TGTGCCATCAGTACCGGGACAGCTAATGAAAAACTGTTTTTT. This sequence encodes CAISTGTANEKLFF.